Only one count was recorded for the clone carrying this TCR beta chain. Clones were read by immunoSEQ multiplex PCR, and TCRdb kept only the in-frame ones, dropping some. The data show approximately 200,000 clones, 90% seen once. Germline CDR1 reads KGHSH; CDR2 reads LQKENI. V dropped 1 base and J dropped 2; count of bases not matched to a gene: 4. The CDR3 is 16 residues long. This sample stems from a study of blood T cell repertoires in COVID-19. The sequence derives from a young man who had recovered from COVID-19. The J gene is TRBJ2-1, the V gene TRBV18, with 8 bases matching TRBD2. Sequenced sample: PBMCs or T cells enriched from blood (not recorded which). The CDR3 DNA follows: TGTGCCAGCTCACCACGGACTAGCAGAACCTACAATGAGCAGTTCTTC. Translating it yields CASSPRTSRTYNEQFF.